The 2 T cell receptor beta chains in this list originate from one sample, sequenced in a study of cytomegalovirus exposure and HLA in healthy donors. In the PCR, 60 Vbeta and 13 Jbeta primers were used. Sequencing used immunoSEQ multiplex PCR; TCRdb keeps in-frame clones, though not all of them. This sample's clone table lists some 110,000 clones. Sequencing used PBMCs. The receptors here all came from a man aged 40-50 years in good health and CMV-seropositive.

The chain carries TRBV19 and TRBJ2-7; D remains ambiguous. The CDR3 runs 12 residues. The V end lost 3 bases, the J end lost 3 bases, and 6 bases lay between the germline ends. Germline CDR1 LNHDA, CDR2 SQIVND (reference sequence). CDR3 in amino acids: CASSMSSYEQYF. CDR3 coding DNA: TGTGCCAGTAGTATGTCCAGCTACGAGCAGTACTTC. Filled out from reference TRBV19 and TRBJ2-7, the complete variable domain reads DGGITQSPKYLFRKEGQNVTLSCEQNLNHDAMYWYRQDPGQGLRLIYYSQIVNDFQKGDIAEGYSVSREKKESFPLTVTSAQKNPTAFYLCASSMSSYEQYFGPGTRLTVT.

The chain has TRBV9 and TRBJ2-7, with a weak D call TRBD1 (6 bases). The CDR3 is 14 amino acids. The V gene lost 3 bases and the J gene lost 2 bases, with 12 bases spanning the gap. Germline CDR1 and CDR2: SGDLS and YYNGEE. CDR3 loop: CASSGGHTTYEQYF. The CDR3 DNA reads TGTGCCAGCAGCGGGGGACACACTACCTACGAGCAGTACTTC.